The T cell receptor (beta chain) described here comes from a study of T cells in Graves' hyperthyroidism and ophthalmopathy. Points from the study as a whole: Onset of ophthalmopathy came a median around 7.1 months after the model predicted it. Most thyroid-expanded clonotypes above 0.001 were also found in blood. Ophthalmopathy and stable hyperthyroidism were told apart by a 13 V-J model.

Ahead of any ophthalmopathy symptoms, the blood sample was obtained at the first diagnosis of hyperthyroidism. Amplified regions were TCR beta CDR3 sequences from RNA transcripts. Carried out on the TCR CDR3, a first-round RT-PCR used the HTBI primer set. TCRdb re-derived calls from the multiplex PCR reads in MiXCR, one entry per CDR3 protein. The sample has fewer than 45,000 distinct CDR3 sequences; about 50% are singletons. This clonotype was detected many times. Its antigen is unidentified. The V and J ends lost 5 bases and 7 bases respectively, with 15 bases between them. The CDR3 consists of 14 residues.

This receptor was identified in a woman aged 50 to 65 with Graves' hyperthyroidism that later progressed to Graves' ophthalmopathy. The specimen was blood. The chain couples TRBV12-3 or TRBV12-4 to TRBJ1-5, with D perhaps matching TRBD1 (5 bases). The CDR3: CASSPDQGGQPQHF. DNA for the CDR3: TGTGCCAGCAGTCCAGATCAGGGAGGGCAGCCCCAGCATTTT.